This T cell receptor (beta chain) is drawn from a study of cytomegalovirus exposure and HLA in healthy donors. The PCR made use of 60 Vbeta and 13 Jbeta primers. TCRdb's copy holds only in-frame clones and misses some; the assay was immunoSEQ multiplex PCR. The repertoire holds approximately 180,000 clones, roughly three quarters seen once, with less than 15% in the top ten. In this sample, this clone turned up once. Its antigen remains unidentified. There are 14 residues in the CDR3. The germline V gene has CDR1 GTSNPN and CDR2 SVGIG (reference sequence). With 2 bases clipped from V and 11 bases from J, the junction kept 8 bases outside the gene matches. The study's findings and limits: For most TCR sequences rarity was the rule, although some public TCRs occurred in many donors.

This sequence was found in a woman in her 50s in good health and CMV-seropositive. The sample was PBMCs. The rearrangement links TRBV30 to TRBJ1-6; TRBD1 aligns across 8 bases. Written as DNA, the CDR3 is TGTGCCTGGAGTTTCGGACAGGGAAATCCACCCCTCCACTTT. It specifies CAWSFGQGNPPLHF. The full variable domain, with the rest looked up from reference TRBV30 and TRBJ1-6, is SQTIHQWPATLVQPVGSPLSLECTVEGTSNPNLYWYRQAAGRGLQLLFYSVGIGQISSEVPQNLSASRPQDRQFILSSKKLLLSDSGFYLCAWSFGQGNPPLHFGNGTRLTVT.